This TCR beta chain was observed in a study of T cell responses to AZD1222 COVID-19 vaccine. Profiling relied on immunoSEQ multiplex PCR, and the TCRdb table lists in-frame clones only, not all of them. The top ten clones hold more than 13% of a sample with around 160,000 clones, roughly 88% of them seen once. The CDR3 sequence is 12 residues long. Trimming removed 3 bases at V and 10 bases at J, with 12 bases between. Germline-derived CDR1 and CDR2 are KGHSH and LQKENI. The clonotype comes from an adult in good health. The rearrangement links TRBV18 to TRBJ1-1; D is uncertain. This specimen was peripheral blood, taken on day 0 of AZD1222 vaccination. This chain's CDR3 is CASSPDQIRAFF. CDR3 in DNA: TGTGCCAGCTCACCCGACCAGATTCGAGCTTTCTTT.